This T cell receptor beta chain was found in a study of cytomegalovirus exposure and HLA in healthy donors. The PCR contained 60 Vbeta and 13 Jbeta primers. TCRdb's copy holds only in-frame clones and misses some; the assay was immunoSEQ multiplex PCR. The repertoire holds approximately 190,000 clones, with more than 80% as singletons. About this clone: Its antigen is still unknown. An end of the junction does not agree with germline; a read error may underlie this. Distinct nucleotide sequences in the sample also encode this CDR3.

CDR1 SGHRS and CDR2 YFSETQ come from the germline V gene. CDR3 size: 14 residues. Overall study findings and caveats: Being indistinguishable, some V segments were excluded, TRBV6-2 and TRBV6-3 among them. Further analysis, carried out later, found HLA-associated TCR beta chains more clonally expanded than equally common other chains.

The sequence was obtained from a woman aged 50 to 60 in good health and CMV-seropositive. The sequenced material came from PBMCs. J is TRBJ1-1 and V is TRBV5-1; no firm D call. The CDR3 DNA reads as TGTGCCAGCAGCTTGGGTAAGCTCCGCACTGAAGCTTTCTTT. Amino acids: CASSLGKLRTEAFF.